This is a list of T cell receptor beta chains from one sample in a study of OX40 agonist ivuxolimab in advanced cancers. TCRdb's table, derived via immunoSEQ multiplex PCR, lists solely in-frame clones and lacks some. The repertoire holds over 55,000 clones, approximately 86% seen once, with around 0.6% in the top ten. Source: CD4+ or CD8+ T cells sorted from blood, taken in a trial of the OX40 agonist ivuxolimab. These receptors all come from an adult with an advanced solid tumor such as melanoma, head and neck, liver or kidney cancer. Both conserved end residues are part of each CDR3. The order of the fields is V gene, D gene, clone size, J gene, CDR3 protein, CDR3 DNA. D genes are given only for firm matches. Expanded clones get a size class; other rows say once, few or many, or leave the size out.

>TRBV7-2|NA|NA|TRBJ1-1
CASSRGNGWDTEAFF
TGTGCCAGCAGCCGGGGGAATGGTTGGGACACTGAAGCTTTCTTT
>TRBV28|NA|NA|TRBJ1-5
CASSFGQDAQPQHF
TGTGCCAGCAGTTTTGGTCAGGATGCCCAGCCCCAGCATTTT
>TRBV5-6|NA|NA|TRBJ2-7
CASSLPQGYEQYF
TGTGCCAGCAGCTTGCCCCAGGGCTACGAGCAGTACTTC
>TRBV6-1|NA|NA|TRBJ1-5
CASSASLGNQPQHF
TGTGCCAGCAGTGCGAGCCTGGGCAATCAGCCCCAGCATTTT
>TRBV10-1|NA|NA|TRBJ2-5
CATGLPTTQETQYF
TGCGCCACAGGACTACCAACAACCCAAGAGACCCAGTACTTC
>TRBV6-6|NA|NA|TRBJ2-2
CASSDTTGELFF
TGTGCCAGCAGCGATACAACCGGGGAGCTGTTTTTT
>TRBV27|NA|NA|TRBJ2-7
CASSWGRGRLSYEQYF
TGTGCCAGCAGTTGGGGTAGGGGGAGGCTATCCTACGAGCAGTACTTC
>TRBV4-1|NA|NA|TRBJ1-6
CASSPPLVAPLHF
TGCGCCAGCAGCCCGCCTTTGGTGGCACCCCTCCACTTT
>TRBV9|NA|NA|TRBJ1-3
CASSVQAGPTGNTIYF
TGTGCCAGCAGCGTCCAGGCAGGGCCAACTGGAAACACCATATATTTT
>TRBV10-3|NA|few|TRBJ2-7
CAISDKAFSYEQYF
TGTGCCATCAGTGATAAAGCCTTCTCCTACGAGCAGTACTTC
>TRBV5-6|NA|NA|TRBJ1-3
CASSQIVGGTDTIYF
TGTGCCAGCAGCCAGATAGTAGGGGGGACGGACACCATATATTTT
>TRBV7-2|TRBD1|few|TRBJ2-4
CASSPPGQGVRSIQYF
TGTGCCAGCAGCCCCCCGGGACAGGGGGTTCGTAGCATTCAGTACTTC
>TRBV7-9|TRBD1|NA|TRBJ2-7
CASSLAGTGGTEQYF
TGTGCCAGCAGCTTAGCGGGGACAGGGGGCACCGAGCAGTACTTC
>TRBV5-1|TRBD2|NA|TRBJ2-3
CASSPSGGITDTQYF
TGCGCCAGCAGCCCGAGCGGGGGGATCACAGATACGCAGTATTTT
>TRBV7-8|TRBD2|NA|TRBJ2-1
CASSLGTSTGNEQFF
TGTGCCAGCAGCTTAGGGACTAGCACGGGCAATGAGCAGTTCTTC
>TRBV2|NA|NA|TRBJ1-6
CASRAQVADSPLHF
TGTGCCAGCAGAGCACAGGTCGCGGATTCACCCCTCCACTTT
>TRBV5-6|NA|medium-sized|TRBJ2-2
CASSFGGTNTGELFF
TGTGCCAGCAGCTTTGGGGGGACGAACACCGGGGAGCTGTTTTTT
>TRBV14|NA|NA|TRBJ2-3
CASSQDWGARQYF
TGTGCCAGCAGCCAAGATTGGGGGGCAAGGCAGTATTTT
>TRBV4-3|NA|NA|TRBJ2-5
CASSPTPDLGETQYF
TGCGCCAGCAGCCCGACTCCGGACCTGGGGGAGACCCAGTACTTC
>TRBV10-2|TRBD1|NA|TRBJ2-5
CASSSGQGIRNDQYF
TGCGCCAGCAGTTCGGGACAGGGGATTCGCAATGACCAGTACTTC
>TRBV29-1|TRBD2|NA|TRBJ2-1
CSVGPGLAGPGGQFF
TGCAGCGTAGGTCCGGGACTAGCGGGCCCAGGCGGGCAGTTCTTC
>TRBV5-1|TRBD2|NA|TRBJ2-1
CASSTGAGEPYNEQFF
TGCGCCAGCAGCACCGGAGCGGGGGAGCCTTACAATGAGCAGTTCTTC
>TRBV21-1|NA|NA|TRBJ2-3
CASSKDPFGGRCSDTQYF
TGTGCCAGCAGCAAAGACCCATTTGGCGGGAGGTGCTCAGATACGCAGTATTTT
>TRBV30|NA|few|TRBJ2-5
CAWSPFKFQETQYF
TGTGCCTGGAGTCCATTCAAGTTCCAAGAGACCCAGTACTTC
>TRBV28|TRBD1|NA|TRBJ2-7
CASSEYRGPLTYEQYF
TGTGCCAGCAGTGAATACAGGGGGCCCTTGACCTACGAGCAGTACTTC
>TRBV6-1|TRBD2|NA|TRBJ2-1
CATQISGGRLSEQFF
TGTGCCACCCAAATTTCGGGAGGAAGATTAAGCGAGCAGTTCTTC
>TRBV7-9|TRBD2|NA|TRBJ2-5
CASSSGLARETQYF
TGTGCCAGCAGCTCGGGACTAGCGAGAGAGACCCAGTACTTC
>TRBV11-2|NA|NA|TRBJ2-7
CASSLAPGLRYEQYF
TGTGCCAGCAGCTTAGCTCCGGGACTCCGATACGAGCAGTACTTC
>TRBV7-6|NA|NA|TRBJ1-5
CASSPTGPGNQPQHF
TGTGCCAGCAGCCCAACCGGTCCAGGGAATCAGCCCCAGCATTTT
>TRBV18|NA|NA|TRBJ2-5
CASSPNLGTQYF
TGTGCCAGCTCACCCAACCTTGGGACCCAGTACTTC
>TRBV25-1|TRBD1|NA|TRBJ2-1
CASNRGMDNEQFF
TGTGCCAGCAACAGGGGAATGGACAATGAGCAGTTCTTC
>TRBV27|NA|once|TRBJ2-6
CASSRDPGANVLTF
TGTGCCAGCAGTCGCGACCCTGGGGCCAACGTCCTGACTTTC
>TRBV13|NA|few|TRBJ2-7
CASSLQGGYEQYF
TGTGCCAGCAGCCTCCAGGGGGGCTACGAGCAGTACTTC
>TRBV18|NA|NA|TRBJ1-6
CASSPSSRYRQNYNSPLHF
TGTGCCAGCTCACCATCGAGTCGTTACCGACAGAACTATAATTCACCCCTCCACTTT
>TRBV9|NA|NA|TRBJ2-2
CASSQGTGELFF
TGTGCCAGCAGCCAGGGGACCGGGGAGCTGTTTTTT
>TRBV10-2|TRBD2|once|TRBJ2-7
CASRPGLAGSYEQYF
TGCGCCAGCAGACCGGGACTAGCGGGCTCCTACGAGCAGTACTTC
>TRBV27|NA|once|TRBJ2-3
CASSRSGTSTDTQYF
TGTGCCAGCAGTAGGAGCGGGACAAGCACAGATACGCAGTATTTT
>TRBV9|TRBD2|NA|TRBJ2-3
CASSVGGLAGRDTQYF
TGTGCCAGCAGCGTAGGGGGACTAGCGGGGAGAGATACGCAGTATTTT
>TRBV28|TRBD1|NA|TRBJ1-5
CASRGQRLRTQHF
TGTGCCAGCAGGGGACAGAGGTTACGGACCCAGCATTTT
>TRBV7-2|NA|NA|TRBJ1-2
CASSLDTANYGYTF
TGTGCCAGCAGCTTGGACACAGCTAACTATGGCTACACCTTC
>TRBV28|TRBD2|NA|TRBJ2-1
CASSSSSGGPYNEQFF
TGTGCCAGCAGTTCGTCTAGCGGGGGGCCGTACAATGAGCAGTTCTTC
>TRBV5-4|NA|once|TRBJ1-2
CASSLVRGNGYTF
TGTGCCAGCAGCTTGGTAAGGGGAAATGGCTACACCTTC
>TRBV19|TRBD2|NA|TRBJ2-3
CASSIGLAGSTDTQYF
TGTGCCAGTAGTATTGGACTAGCGGGGAGCACAGATACGCAGTATTTT